These 3 T cell receptor beta chains were all obtained from the same sample, sequenced in a study of CD8+CD57+ T cells in acquired aplastic anemia. Genomic DNA provided the template from which TCR beta VDJ and CDR3 profiles were obtained. TCRdb reprocessed the reads with MiXCR, giving one entry per CDR3 protein. The sample includes over 150,000 distinct CDR3 sequences, under 55% of them seen just once. Patients chosen for sequencing had CD8+CD57+ cells that had expanded, as shown by flow cytometry. Sequenced input: sorted CD4+, CD8+, or CD8+CD57+ T cells (not recorded which) from PBMCs. The receptors shown here come from a human donor with aplastic anemia.

This clonotype was observed at least ten times. This chain links TRBV7-7 with TRBJ2-5, with 8 bases that match TRBD1. The length of the CDR3 is 15 residues. Germline V CDR1 and CDR2: SSHAT, FNYEAQ (reference sequence). The J segment lost 4 bases and the V segment lost 5 bases, leaving 9 bases of the junction unmatched. CDR3 region: CASSTLGTGRETQYF. The CDR3 coding sequence is TGTGCCAGCAGCACCCTGGGGACAGGTAGAGAGACCCAGTACTTC. The complete variable domain, with remaining parts taken from reference TRBV7-7 and TRBJ2-5, reads GAGVSQSPRYKVTKRGQDVTLRCDPISSHATLYWYQQALGQGPEFLTYFNYEAQPDKSGLPSDRFSAERPEGSISTLTIQRTEQRDSAMYRCASSTLGTGRETQYFGPGTRLLVL.

The chain joins TRBV7-3 to TRBJ1-6; unclear D gene. Between the trimmed V and J ends, which lost 5 bases and 7 bases, there was a span of 12 bases. Germline V gene lookup returns CDR1 SGHTA and CDR2 FQGTGA. The CDR3 totals 14 residues. This CDR3 is CASSTNGPNSPLHF. Written as DNA, the CDR3 is TGTGCCAGCAGCACCAATGGGCCGAATTCACCCCTCCACTTT.

The chain links TRBV9 to TRBJ2-7; D is uncertain. The V gene lost 3 bases and the J gene lost 4 bases, with 11 bases spanning the gap. CDR3 length: 13 amino acids. CDR1 and CDR2 (germline): SGDLS, YYNGEE. As DNA, the CDR3 is TGTGCCAGCAGCGGCCTTCTCGGGTACGAGCAGTACTTC. This codes for CASSGLLGYEQYF.